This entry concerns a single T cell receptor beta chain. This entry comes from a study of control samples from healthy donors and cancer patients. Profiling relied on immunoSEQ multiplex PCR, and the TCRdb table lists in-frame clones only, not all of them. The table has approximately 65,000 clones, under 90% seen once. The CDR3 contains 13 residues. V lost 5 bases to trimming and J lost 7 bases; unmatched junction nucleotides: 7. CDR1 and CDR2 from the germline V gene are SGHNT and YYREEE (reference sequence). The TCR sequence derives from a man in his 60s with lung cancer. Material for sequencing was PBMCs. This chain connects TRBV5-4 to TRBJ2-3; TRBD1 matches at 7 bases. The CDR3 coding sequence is TGTGCCAGCAGGTTAGCACAGGGGTATACGCAGTATTTT. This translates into CASRLAQGYTQYF.